A selection of T cell receptor beta chains follows, all from one sample in a study of CD8+ T cells in alopecia areata. Measured with immunoSEQ multiplex PCR; TCRdb has only the in-frame clones, and not every one. The repertoire holds approximately 200,000 clones, with about three fifths as singletons. The input for sequencing was CD4+ T cells sorted from blood, taken at week 4, from a patient treated with tofacitinib. These TCRs come from a human donor with alopecia areata. Each CDR3 is given with its conserved first and last residue. A D gene is named only where the DNA matches it firmly. Some rows mark clone size as missing; the rest say once, few, many or name a class of expanded clone.

NA	TRBV11-2	TRBJ2-7	TRBD2	TGTGCCAGCAGCTTAGGGGGTCTAGCGGGATTCTCCTACGAGCAGTACTTC	CASSLGGLAGFSYEQYF
NA	TRBV6-6	TRBJ2-5	NA	TGTGCCAGCAGTTACCGTCAAGAGACCCAGTACTTC	CASSYRQETQYF
few	TRBV2	TRBJ2-1	NA	TGTGCCAGCAGCGTAGCGAGACACAATGAGCAGTTCTTC	CASSVARHNEQFF
NA	TRBV29-1	TRBJ2-7	NA	TGCAGCGTGACAGTCGACGCCCTAAACTACGAGCAGTACTTC	CSVTVDALNYEQYF
NA	TRBV9	TRBJ2-1	TRBD2	TGTGCCAGCAGCGCCCGCCGGCGGGGGGGGCTAGCGGGAGTCCATGAGCAGTTCTTC	CASSARRRGGLAGVHEQFF
few	TRBV14	TRBJ2-3	TRBD1	TGTGCCAGCAGCCAGGCTAGACAGGGGCGCACAGATACGCAGTATTTT	CASSQARQGRTDTQYF
NA	TRBV15	TRBJ2-5	NA	TGTGCCACCAGTGAAGGAGTTGTGGACCAAGAGACCCAGTACTTC	CATSEGVVDQETQYF
few	TRBV29-1	TRBJ2-3	TRBD2	TGCAGCGTTGATGAAACTAGCGGCACAGATACGCAGTATTTT	CSVDETSGTDTQYF
NA	TRBV7-2	TRBJ1-2	NA	TGTGCCAGCACCTTGATACGACAGACGGTCTATGGCTACACCTTC	CASTLIRQTVYGYTF
NA	TRBV6-5	TRBJ1-2	NA	TGTGCCAGCACCGTAAGCAGGGACCACTATGGCTACACCTTC	CASTVSRDHYGYTF
NA	TRBV29-1	TRBJ2-4	TRBD2	TGCAGCGTAGATAGTAGCGGGGACCCTAGCTTC	CSVDSSGDPSF
NA	TRBV10-3	TRBJ1-4	TRBD1	TGTGCCATCAGCGCGGGACAGGTAGATGAAAAACTGTTTTTT	CAISAGQVDEKLFF
NA	TRBV5-1	TRBJ2-3	NA	TGCGCCAGCAGCTTGGCGGTTGATGGCGGGATGACAGATACGCAGTATTTT	CASSLAVDGGMTDTQYF
NA	TRBV29-1	TRBJ1-1	NA	TGCAGCGTTTGGGTAACGGGAACTGAAGCTTTCTTT	CSVWVTGTEAFF
few	TRBV7-2	TRBJ2-7	TRBD2	TGTGCCAGCAGCTTAGGGACTAGCGGATCCTACGAGCAGTACTTC	CASSLGTSGSYEQYF
NA	TRBV30	TRBJ1-3	NA	TGTGCCTGGACCCTTCTGAGTGGGAACACCATATATTTT	CAWTLLSGNTIYF
NA	TRBV5-1	TRBJ2-3	TRBD2	TGCGCCAGCAGCTTGGTTCGGGGCGGGAGCAGCACAGATACGCAGTATTTT	CASSLVRGGSSTDTQYF
NA	TRBV29-1	TRBJ2-2	NA	TGCAGCGTTCTTCAGACAGTCAACACCGGGGAGCTGTTTTTT	CSVLQTVNTGELFF